The TCR beta chain under discussion was sequenced for a study of shared clonotypes between healthy human individuals. Findings and caveats of the study: Shared across four donors were around 5% of the naive CD4 clonotypes. A limitation of the genetic and exposure-history diversity represented arose from few donors.

To note about this clone: Its antigen is undetermined.

The length of the CDR3 is 13 residues. Per the germline V gene, CDR1 is SGDLS and CDR2 is YYNGEE. Trimming removed 6 bases from V and 10 bases from J; junction bases left unmatched: 7. Sequencing was performed with immunoSEQ multiplex PCR; in TCRdb, only in-frame clones are kept and a portion is missing. This table holds around 2.1 million clones, approximately 94% found once. This receptor was taken from a man younger than 35 in good health. The rearrangement uses TRBV9 and TRBJ2-1; TRBD2 agrees at 10 bases. The sample comprised naive CD4+ T cells sorted from blood. The subset denotes: CD45RA+ positively selected. CDR3 sequence reads: CASNEREGREQFF. The CDR3 nucleotides read TGTGCCAGCAACGAGCGGGAGGGAAGGGAGCAGTTCTTC.